This T cell receptor beta chain appears in the sequencing data of a study of cytomegalovirus exposure and HLA in healthy donors. From germline, CDR1 is MGHRA and CDR2 YSYEKL. Trimming took 2 bases from V and 4 from J; bases not matched to a gene: 10. The CDR3 runs 17 residues. In the PCR, 60 Vbeta and 13 Jbeta primers were used. Here immunoSEQ multiplex PCR was the method, and the copy in TCRdb shows in-frame clones only, minus some. The data show around 160,000 clones, about three quarters seen once. General study findings and limits: Associated with HLA alleles at 0.05 false discovery rate in a later analysis were some 18,000 TCR beta sequences. Using the classifier, cytomegalovirus status was reportedly diagnosed with high specificity and sensitivity. The presence/absence work took it that sequencing depth was about the same across donors. Researchers reported from a later analysis that most CMV-associated TCR beta chains appeared HLA-restricted.

As regards this clone: Its antigen is not identified.

The rearrangement links TRBV4-1 to TRBJ2-3; 9 nucleotides line up with TRBD2. The origin of this receptor is a woman between 35 and 50 years old in good health and CMV-seropositive. Specimen: PBMCs. The CDR3 DNA reads TGCGCCAGCAGCCAATTTTGGACTAGCGCTAACGCAGATACGCAGTATTTT. Protein sequence: CASSQFWTSANADTQYF.